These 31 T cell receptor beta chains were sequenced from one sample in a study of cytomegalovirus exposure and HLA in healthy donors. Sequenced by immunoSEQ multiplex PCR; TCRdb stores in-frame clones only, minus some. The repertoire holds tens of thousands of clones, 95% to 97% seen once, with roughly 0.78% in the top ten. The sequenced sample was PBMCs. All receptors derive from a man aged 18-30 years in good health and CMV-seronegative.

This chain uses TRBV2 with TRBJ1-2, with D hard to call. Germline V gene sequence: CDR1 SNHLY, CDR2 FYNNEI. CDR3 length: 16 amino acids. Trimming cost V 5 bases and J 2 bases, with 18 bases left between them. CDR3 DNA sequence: TGTGCCAGCAGTCCTCACGGACTAAACATAAACTATGGCTACACCTTC. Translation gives CASSPHGLNINYGYTF.

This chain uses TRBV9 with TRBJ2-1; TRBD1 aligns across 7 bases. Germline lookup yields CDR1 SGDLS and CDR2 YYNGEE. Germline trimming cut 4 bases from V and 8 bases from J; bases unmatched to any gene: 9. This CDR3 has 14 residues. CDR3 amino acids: CASSSGTVGYEQFF. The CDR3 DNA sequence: TGTGCCAGCAGCTCCGGGACAGTAGGATATGAGCAGTTCTTC.

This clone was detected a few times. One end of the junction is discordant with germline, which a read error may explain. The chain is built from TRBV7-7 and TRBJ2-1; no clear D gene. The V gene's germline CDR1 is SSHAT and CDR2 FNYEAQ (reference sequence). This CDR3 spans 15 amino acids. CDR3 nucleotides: TGTGCTAGCAGCTTAGGTCCTAGAAGTTACAATGAGCAGTTCTTC. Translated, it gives CASSLGPRSYNEQFF.

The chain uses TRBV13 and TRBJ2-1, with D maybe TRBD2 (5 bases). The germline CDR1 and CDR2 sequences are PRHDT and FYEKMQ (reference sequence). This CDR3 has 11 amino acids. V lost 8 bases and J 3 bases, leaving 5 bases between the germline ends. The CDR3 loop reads CASGSYNEQFF. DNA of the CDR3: TGTGCCAGCGGGAGCTACAATGAGCAGTTCTTC.

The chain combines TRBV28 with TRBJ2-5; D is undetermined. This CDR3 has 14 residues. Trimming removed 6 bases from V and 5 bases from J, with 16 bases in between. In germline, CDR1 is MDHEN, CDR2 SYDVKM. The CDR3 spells CASRPPASEETQYF. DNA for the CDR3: TGTGCCAGCAGACCCCCCGCTAGTGAGGAGACCCAGTACTTC.

The chain's CDR3 is CASSLGRVLYYNEQFF. CDR3 DNA: TGTGCCAGCAGCTTGGGCAGGGTCTTGTACTACAATGAGCAGTTCTTC. The chain uses TRBV5-6 and TRBJ2-1; the D gene is possibly TRBD1 (5 bases). Germline-derived CDR1 and CDR2 are SGHDT and YYEEEE. Trimming pared 0 bases from V and 3 bases from J, leaving 13 bases between. The CDR3 length is 16 residues.

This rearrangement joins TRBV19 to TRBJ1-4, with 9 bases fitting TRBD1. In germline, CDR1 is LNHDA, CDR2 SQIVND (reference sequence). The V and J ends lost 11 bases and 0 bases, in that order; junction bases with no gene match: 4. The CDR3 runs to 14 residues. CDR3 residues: CAADRGATNEKLFF. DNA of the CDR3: TGTGCCGCGGACAGGGGAGCAACTAATGAAAAACTGTTTTTT.

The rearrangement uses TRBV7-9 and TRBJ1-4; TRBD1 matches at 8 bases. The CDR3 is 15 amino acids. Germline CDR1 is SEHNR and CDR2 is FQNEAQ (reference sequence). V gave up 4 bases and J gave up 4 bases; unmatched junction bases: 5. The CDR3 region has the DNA TGTGCCAGCAGCTCCCTACAGGGGGGTAATGAAAAACTGTTTTTT. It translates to CASSSLQGGNEKLFF.

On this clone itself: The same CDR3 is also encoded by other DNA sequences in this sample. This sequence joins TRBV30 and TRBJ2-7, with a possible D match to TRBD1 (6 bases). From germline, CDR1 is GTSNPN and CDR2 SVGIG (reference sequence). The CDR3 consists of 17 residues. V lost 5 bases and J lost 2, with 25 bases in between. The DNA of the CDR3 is TGTGCCTGGCACCCTCCGCCAGGACAGAGAAATGCCTACGAGCAGTACTTC. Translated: CAWHPPPGQRNAYEQYF.

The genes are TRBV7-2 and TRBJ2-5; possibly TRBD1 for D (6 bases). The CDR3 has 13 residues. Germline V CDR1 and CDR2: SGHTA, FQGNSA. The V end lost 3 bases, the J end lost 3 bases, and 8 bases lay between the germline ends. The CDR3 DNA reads TGTGCCAGCAGCTTTGGACAGAAAGAGACCCAGTACTTC. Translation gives CASSFGQKETQYF.

CDR3 coding DNA: TGTGCCAGCAGTACAGGGGATTACTATGGCTACACCTTC. It translates to CASSTGDYYGYTF. This chain joins TRBV28 and TRBJ1-2; 7 nucleotides match TRBD1. Germline V CDR1 and CDR2: MDHEN, SYDVKM. The CDR3 covers 13 residues. V lost 5 bases and J lost 3; bases outside the gene matches: 3.

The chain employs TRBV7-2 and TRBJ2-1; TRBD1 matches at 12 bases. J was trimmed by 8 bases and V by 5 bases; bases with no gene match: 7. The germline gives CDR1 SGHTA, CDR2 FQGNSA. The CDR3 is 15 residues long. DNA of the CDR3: TGTGCCAGCAGCCCCGGGACAGGGGGCATCCATGAGCAGTTCTTC. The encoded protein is CASSPGTGGIHEQFF.

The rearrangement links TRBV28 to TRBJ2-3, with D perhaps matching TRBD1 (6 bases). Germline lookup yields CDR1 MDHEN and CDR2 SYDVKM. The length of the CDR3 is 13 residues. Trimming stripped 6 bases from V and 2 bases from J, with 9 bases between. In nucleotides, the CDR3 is TGTGCCAGCAGCCGGGACAACACAGATACGCAGTATTTT. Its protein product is CASSRDNTDTQYF.

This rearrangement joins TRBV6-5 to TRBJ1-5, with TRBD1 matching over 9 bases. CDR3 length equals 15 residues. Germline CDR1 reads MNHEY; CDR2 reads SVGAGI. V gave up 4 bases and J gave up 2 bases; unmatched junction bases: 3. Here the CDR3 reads CASSSTGGRNQPQHF. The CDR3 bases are TGTGCCAGCAGTTCGACAGGGGGACGCAATCAGCCCCAGCATTTT.

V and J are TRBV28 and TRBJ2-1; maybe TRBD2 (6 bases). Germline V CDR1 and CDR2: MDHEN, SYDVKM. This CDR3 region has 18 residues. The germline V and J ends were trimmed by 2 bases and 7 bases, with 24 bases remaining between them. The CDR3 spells CASSLIFGGSESLNEQFF. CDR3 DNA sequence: TGTGCCAGCAGTTTAATCTTTGGGGGGAGTGAATCGTTGAATGAGCAGTTCTTC.

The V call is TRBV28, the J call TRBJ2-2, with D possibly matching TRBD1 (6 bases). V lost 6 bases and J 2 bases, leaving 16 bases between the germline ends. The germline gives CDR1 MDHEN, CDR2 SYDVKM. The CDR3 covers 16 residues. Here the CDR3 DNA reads TGTGCCAGCAGAACCCTGACAGGAACTAACACCGGGGAGCTGTTTTTT. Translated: CASRTLTGTNTGELFF.

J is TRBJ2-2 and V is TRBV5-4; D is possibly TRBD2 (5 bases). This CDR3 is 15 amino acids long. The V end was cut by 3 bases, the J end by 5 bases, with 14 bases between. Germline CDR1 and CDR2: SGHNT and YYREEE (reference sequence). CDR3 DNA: TGTGCCAGCAGCTCCTACGGAGGACCGACCGGGGAGCTGTTTTTT. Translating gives CASSSYGGPTGELFF.

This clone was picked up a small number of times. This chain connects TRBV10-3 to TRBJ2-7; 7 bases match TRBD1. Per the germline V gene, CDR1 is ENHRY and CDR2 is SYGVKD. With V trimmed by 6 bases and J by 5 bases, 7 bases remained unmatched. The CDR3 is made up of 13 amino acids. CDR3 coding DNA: TGTGCCATCAGCCCAGACAGGGTAGACGAGCAGTACTTC. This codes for CAISPDRVDEQYF.

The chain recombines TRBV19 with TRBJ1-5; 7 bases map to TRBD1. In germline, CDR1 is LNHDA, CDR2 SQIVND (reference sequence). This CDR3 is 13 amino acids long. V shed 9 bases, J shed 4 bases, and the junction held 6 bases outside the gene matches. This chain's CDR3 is CASGDSWNQPQHF. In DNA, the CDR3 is TGTGCCAGCGGGGACAGTTGGAATCAGCCCCAGCATTTT.

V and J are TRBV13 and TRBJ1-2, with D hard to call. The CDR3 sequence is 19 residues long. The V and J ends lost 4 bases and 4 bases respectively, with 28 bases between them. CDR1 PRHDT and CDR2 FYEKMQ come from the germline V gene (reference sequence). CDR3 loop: CASSSSAGRRGPRGYGYTF. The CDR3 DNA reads TGTGCCAGCAGCTCTAGCGCGGGGAGGCGAGGGCCCCGGGGCTATGGCTACACCTTC.

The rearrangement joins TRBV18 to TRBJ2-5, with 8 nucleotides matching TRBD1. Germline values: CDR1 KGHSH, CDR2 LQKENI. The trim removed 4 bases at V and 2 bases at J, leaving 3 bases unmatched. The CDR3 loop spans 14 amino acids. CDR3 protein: CASSLTGGQETQYF. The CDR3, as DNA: TGTGCCAGCTCACTAACAGGGGGGCAAGAGACCCAGTACTTC. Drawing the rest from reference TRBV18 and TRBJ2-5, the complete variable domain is NAGVMQNPRHLVRRRGQEARLRCSPMKGHSHVYWYRQLPEEGLKFMVYLQKENIIDESGMPKERFSAEFPKEGPSILRIQQVVRGDSAAYFCASSLTGGQETQYFGPGTRLLVL.

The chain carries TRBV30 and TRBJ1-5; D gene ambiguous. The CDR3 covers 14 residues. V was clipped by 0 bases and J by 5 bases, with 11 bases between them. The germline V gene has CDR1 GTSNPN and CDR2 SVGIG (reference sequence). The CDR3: CAWSVNRGDQPQHF. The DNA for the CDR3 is TGTGCCTGGAGTGTAAACCGCGGGGATCAGCCCCAGCATTTT.

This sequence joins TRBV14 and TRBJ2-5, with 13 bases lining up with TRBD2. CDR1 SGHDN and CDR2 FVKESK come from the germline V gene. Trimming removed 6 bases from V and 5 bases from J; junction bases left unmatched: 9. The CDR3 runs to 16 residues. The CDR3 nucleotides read TGTGCCAGCAGTCGGACTAGCGGGAGTGTGAGCGAGACCCAGTACTTC. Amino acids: CASSRTSGSVSETQYF. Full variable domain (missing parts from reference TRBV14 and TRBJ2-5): EAGVTQFPSHSVIEKGQTVTLRCDPISGHDNLYWYRRVMGKEIKFLLHFVKESKQDESGMPNNRFLAERTGGTYSTLKVQPAELEDSGVYFCASSRTSGSVSETQYFGPGTRLLVL.

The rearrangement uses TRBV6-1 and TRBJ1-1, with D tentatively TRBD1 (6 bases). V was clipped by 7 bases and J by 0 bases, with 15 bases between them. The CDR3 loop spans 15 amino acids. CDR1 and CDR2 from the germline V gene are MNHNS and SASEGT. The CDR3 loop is CASTRQAHMNTEAFF. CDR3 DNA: TGTGCCAGCACCAGACAGGCGCATATGAACACTGAAGCTTTCTTT.

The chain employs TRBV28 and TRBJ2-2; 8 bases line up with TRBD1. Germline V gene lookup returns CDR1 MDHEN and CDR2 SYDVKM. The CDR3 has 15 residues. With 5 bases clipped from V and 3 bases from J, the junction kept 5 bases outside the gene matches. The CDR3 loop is CASSVGQVDTGELFF. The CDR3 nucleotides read TGTGCCAGCAGTGTGGGACAGGTAGACACCGGGGAGCTGTTTTTT.

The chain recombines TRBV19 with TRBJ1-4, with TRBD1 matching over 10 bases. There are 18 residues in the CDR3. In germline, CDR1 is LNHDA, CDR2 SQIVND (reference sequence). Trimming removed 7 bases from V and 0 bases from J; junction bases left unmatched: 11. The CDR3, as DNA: TGTGCCAGTAAGCAGGGTAGGGACAGGGGCGCAACTAATGAAAAACTGTTTTTT. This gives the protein CASKQGRDRGATNEKLFF.

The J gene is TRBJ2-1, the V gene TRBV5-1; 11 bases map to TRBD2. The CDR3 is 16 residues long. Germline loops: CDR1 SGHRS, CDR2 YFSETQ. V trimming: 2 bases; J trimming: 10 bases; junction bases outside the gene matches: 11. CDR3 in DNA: TGCGCCAGCAGCTTTTCGACTAGCGGGAAACGTAGCGAGCAGTTCTTC. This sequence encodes CASSFSTSGKRSEQFF.

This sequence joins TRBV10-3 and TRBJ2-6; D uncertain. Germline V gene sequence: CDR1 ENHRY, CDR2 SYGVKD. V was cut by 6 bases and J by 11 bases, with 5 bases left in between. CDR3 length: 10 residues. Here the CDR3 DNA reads TGTGCCATCAGGACATACGTCCTGACTTTC. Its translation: CAIRTYVLTF.

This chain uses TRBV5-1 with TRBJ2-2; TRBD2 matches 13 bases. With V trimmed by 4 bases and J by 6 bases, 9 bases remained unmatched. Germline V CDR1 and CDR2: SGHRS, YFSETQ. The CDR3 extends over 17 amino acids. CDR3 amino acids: CASSIQGLAGVPGELFF. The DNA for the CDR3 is TGCGCCAGCAGCATCCAAGGACTAGCGGGAGTCCCCGGGGAGCTGTTTTTT.

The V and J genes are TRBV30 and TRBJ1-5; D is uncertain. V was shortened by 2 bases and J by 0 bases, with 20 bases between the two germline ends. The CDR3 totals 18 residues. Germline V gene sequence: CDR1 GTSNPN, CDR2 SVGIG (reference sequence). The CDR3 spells CAWSSVKGVLYSNQPQHF. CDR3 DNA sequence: TGTGCCTGGAGTTCGGTAAAGGGAGTTCTTTATAGCAATCAGCCCCAGCATTTT.

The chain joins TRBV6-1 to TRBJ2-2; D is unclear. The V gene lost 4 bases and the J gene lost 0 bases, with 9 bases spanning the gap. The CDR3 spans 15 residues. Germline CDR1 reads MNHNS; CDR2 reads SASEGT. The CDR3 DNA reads TGTGCCAGCAGTGGGCCGAGCGCGAACACCGGGGAGCTGTTTTTT. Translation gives CASSGPSANTGELFF.